These 4 T cell receptor beta chains were sequenced from one sample in a study of cytomegalovirus exposure and HLA in healthy donors. 13 Jbeta primers and 60 Vbeta primers were used for the PCR. Sequenced by immunoSEQ multiplex PCR; TCRdb stores in-frame clones only, minus some. The data show roughly 190,000 clones, about nine tenths seen once. Sequences were obtained from PBMCs. The source of these receptors is a man aged 25-45 years in good health and CMV-seronegative.

The V and J genes are TRBV13 and TRBJ2-7; TRBD1 agrees at 7 bases. Trimming removed 5 bases from V and 0 bases from J; junction bases left unmatched: 1. Germline assignment: CDR1 PRHDT and CDR2 FYEKMQ (reference sequence). CDR3 length: 13 amino acids. CDR3 loop: CASSGDSSYEQYF. The CDR3 nucleotides are TGTGCCAGCAGCGGGGACAGCTCCTACGAGCAGTACTTC.

The rearrangement uses TRBV7-6 and TRBJ1-1; D may be TRBD1 (5 bases). The V and J ends lost 0 bases and 11 bases respectively, with 28 bases between them. The length of the CDR3 is 18 residues. Germline CDR1 reads SGHVS; CDR2 reads FNYEAQ. The chain's CDR3 is CASSLAGLRFARINLAFF. The CDR3 nucleotides read TGTGCCAGCAGCTTAGCGGGGCTGAGGTTTGCTCGGATTAATCTGGCTTTCTTT.

The genes are TRBV27 and TRBJ1-1; no clear D gene. Germline lookup yields CDR1 MNHEY and CDR2 SMNVEV (reference sequence). V gave up 5 bases and J gave up 3 bases, with 10 bases separating them. The CDR3 consists of 13 residues. The CDR3 sequence is CASSLWRDTEAFF. CDR3 coding DNA: TGTGCCAGCAGTCTTTGGAGGGACACTGAAGCTTTCTTT.

The J gene is TRBJ2-5, the V gene TRBV11-3; TRBD1 aligns across 7 bases. This CDR3 has 17 residues. Germline V gives CDR1 SGHNT, CDR2 YENEEA. Trimming cost V 3 bases and J 6 bases; bases outside gene matches: 16. The CDR3 sequence: CASSFGRGFSPLKTQYF. DNA of the CDR3: TGTGCCAGCAGCTTTGGCAGGGGGTTCTCTCCCCTTAAGACCCAGTACTTC.